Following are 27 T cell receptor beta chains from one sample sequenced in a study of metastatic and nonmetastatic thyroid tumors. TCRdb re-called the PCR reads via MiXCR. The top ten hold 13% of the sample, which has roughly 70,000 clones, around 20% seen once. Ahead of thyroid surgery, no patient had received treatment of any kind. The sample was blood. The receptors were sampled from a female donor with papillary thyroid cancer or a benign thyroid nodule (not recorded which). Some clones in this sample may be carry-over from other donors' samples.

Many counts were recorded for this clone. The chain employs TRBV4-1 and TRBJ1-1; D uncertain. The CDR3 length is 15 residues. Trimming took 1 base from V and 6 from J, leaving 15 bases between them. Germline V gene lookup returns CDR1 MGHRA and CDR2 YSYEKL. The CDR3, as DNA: TGCGCCAGCAGCCAAGTGGGCAGGCGGAGACCTGAAGCTTTCTTT. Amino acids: CASSQVGRRRPEAFF.

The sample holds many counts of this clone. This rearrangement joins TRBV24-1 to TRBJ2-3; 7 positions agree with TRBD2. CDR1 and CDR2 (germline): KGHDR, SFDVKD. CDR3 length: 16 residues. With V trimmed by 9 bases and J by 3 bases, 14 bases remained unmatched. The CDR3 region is CATGSRTRSGTDTQYF. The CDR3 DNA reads TGTGCCACCGGTTCTCGGACTAGATCAGGAACAGATACGCAGTATTTT.

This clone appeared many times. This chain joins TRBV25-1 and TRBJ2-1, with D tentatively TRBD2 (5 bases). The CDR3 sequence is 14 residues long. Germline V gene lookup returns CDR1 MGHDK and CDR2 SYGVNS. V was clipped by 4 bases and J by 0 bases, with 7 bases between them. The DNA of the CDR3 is TGTGCCAGCAGTGTAGGGAGCTCCTACAATGAGCAGTTCTTC. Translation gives CASSVGSSYNEQFF.

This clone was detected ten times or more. CDR3 protein: CASSLDGQPQHF. DNA of the CDR3: TGTGCCAGCAGCCTCGATGGTCAGCCCCAGCATTTT. The chain recombines TRBV12-3 or TRBV12-4 with TRBJ1-5; D is unclear. V lost 6 bases to trimming and J lost 6 bases, with 9 bases between them. There are 12 residues in the CDR3.

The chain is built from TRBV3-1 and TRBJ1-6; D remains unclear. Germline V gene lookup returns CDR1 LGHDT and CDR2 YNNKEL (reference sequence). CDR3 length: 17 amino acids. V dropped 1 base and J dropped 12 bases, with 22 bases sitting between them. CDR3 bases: TGTGCCAGCAGCCAAGGTTTTAGGACGGGTACGAGGGTACCCCTCCACTTT. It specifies CASSQGFRTGTRVPLHF.

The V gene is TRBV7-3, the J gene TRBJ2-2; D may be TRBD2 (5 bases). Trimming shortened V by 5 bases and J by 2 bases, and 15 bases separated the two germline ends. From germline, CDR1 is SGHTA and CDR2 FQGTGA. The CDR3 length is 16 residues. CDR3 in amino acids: CASSPFGGFNTGELFF. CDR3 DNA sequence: TGTGCCAGCAGCCCCTTCGGCGGGTTTAACACCGGGGAGCTGTTTTTT.

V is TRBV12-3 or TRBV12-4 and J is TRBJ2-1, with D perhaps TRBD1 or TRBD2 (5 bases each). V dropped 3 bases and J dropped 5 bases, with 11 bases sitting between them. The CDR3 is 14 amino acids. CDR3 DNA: TGTGCCAGCAGTTTGGGGGTAGTTAACAATGAGCAGTTCTTC. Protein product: CASSLGVVNNEQFF.

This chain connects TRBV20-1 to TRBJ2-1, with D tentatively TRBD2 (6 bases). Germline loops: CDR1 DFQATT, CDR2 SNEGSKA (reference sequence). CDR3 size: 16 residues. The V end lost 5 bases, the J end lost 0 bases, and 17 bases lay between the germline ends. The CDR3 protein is CSADSRDWSSYNEQFF. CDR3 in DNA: TGCAGTGCTGATTCCCGGGACTGGAGCTCCTACAATGAGCAGTTCTTC.

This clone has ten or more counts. The CDR3 protein is CASSSSRSGRNQPQHF. The CDR3 DNA is TGTGCCAGCAGTTCTAGTCGATCAGGGAGAAATCAGCCCCAGCATTTT. The V and J genes are TRBV27 and TRBJ1-5; maybe TRBD1 (5 bases). Between the trimmed V and J ends, which lost 4 bases and 4 bases, there was a span of 17 bases. The CDR3 covers 16 residues. Per the germline V gene, CDR1 is MNHEY and CDR2 is SMNVEV (reference sequence).

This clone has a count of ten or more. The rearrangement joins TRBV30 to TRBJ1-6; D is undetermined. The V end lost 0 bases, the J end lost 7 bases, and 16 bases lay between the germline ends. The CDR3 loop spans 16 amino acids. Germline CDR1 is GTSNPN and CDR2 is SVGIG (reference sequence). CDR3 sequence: CAWSVDRPKLNSPLHF. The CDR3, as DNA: TGTGCCTGGAGTGTAGATCGGCCTAAGCTGAATTCACCCCTCCACTTT.

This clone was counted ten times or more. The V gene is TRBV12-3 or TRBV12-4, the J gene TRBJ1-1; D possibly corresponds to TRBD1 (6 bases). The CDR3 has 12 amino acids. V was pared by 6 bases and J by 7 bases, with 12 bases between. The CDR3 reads CASSSDSYEAFF. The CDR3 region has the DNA TGTGCCAGCAGCTCGGACAGCTATGAAGCTTTCTTT.

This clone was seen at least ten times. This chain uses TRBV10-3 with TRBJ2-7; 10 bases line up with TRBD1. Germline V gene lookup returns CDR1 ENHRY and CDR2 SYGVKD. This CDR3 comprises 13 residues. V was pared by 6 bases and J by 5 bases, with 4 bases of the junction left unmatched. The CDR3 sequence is CAIRGTGVDEQYF. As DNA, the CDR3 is TGTGCCATCAGAGGGACAGGGGTTGACGAGCAGTACTTC.

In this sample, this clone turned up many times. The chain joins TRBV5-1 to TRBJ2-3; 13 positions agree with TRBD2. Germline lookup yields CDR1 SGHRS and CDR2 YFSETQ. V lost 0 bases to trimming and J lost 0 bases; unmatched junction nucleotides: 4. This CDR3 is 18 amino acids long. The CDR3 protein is CASSLGLAGGYSTDTQYF. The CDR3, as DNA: TGCGCCAGCAGCTTGGGACTAGCGGGAGGTTATAGCACAGATACGCAGTATTTT.

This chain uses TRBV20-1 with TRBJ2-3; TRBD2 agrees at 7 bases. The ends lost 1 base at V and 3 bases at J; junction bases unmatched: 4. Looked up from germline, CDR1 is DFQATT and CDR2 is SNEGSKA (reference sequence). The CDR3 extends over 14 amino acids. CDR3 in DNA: TGCAGTGCTAGAGCCAGCGGGAATACAGATACGCAGTATTTT. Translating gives CSARASGNTDTQYF.

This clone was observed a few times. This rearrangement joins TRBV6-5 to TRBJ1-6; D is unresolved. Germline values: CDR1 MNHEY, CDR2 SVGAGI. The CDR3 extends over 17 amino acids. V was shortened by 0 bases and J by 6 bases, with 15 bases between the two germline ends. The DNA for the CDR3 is TGTGCCAGCAGTTACTCGACGACCCAAGGGATTAATTCACCCCTCCACTTT. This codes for CASSYSTTQGINSPLHF.

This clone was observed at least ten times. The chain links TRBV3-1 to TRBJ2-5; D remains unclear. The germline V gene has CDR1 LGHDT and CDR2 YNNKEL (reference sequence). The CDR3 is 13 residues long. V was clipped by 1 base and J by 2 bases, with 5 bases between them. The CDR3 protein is CASSQVAQETQYF. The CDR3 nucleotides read TGTGCCAGCAGCCAAGTGGCACAAGAGACCCAGTACTTC.

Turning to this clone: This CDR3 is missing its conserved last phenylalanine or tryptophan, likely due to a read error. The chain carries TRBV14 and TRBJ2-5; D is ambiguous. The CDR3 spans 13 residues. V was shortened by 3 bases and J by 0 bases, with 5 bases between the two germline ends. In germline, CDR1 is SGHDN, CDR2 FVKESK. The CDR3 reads CASSQRHQETQYL. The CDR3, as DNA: TGTGCCAGCAGCCAGAGACACCAAGAGACCCAGTACCTC.

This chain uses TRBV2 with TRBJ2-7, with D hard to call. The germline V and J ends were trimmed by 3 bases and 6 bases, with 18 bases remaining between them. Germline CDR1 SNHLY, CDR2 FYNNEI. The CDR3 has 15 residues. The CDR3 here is CASSDGRVLPGEQYF. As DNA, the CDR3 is TGTGCCAGCAGTGACGGAAGGGTCCTCCCGGGCGAGCAGTACTTC.

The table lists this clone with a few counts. The CDR3: CASSDSGSSNTGELFF. The CDR3 coding sequence is TGTGCCAGCAGTGACTCAGGGTCCTCGAACACCGGGGAGCTGTTTTTT. The chain links TRBV6-4 to TRBJ2-2; no definite D call. CDR1 MRHNA and CDR2 SNTAGT come from the germline V gene. Between the trimmed V and J ends, which lost 0 bases and 0 bases, there was a span of 8 bases. The CDR3 contains 16 residues.

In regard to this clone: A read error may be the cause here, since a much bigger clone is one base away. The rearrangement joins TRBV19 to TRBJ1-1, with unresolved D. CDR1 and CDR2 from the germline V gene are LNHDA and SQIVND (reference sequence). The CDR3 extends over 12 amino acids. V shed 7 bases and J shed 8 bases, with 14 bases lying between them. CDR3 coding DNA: TGTGCCAGTATATCCGGACGTTCGGAAGCTTTCTTT. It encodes CASISGRSEAFF.

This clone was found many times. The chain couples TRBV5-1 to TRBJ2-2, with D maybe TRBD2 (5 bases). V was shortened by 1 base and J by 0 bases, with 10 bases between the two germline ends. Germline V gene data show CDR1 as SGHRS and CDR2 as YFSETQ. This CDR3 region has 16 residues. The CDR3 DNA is TGCGCCAGCAGCTTGACGGGGAACACGAACACCGGGGAGCTGTTTTTT. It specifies CASSLTGNTNTGELFF.

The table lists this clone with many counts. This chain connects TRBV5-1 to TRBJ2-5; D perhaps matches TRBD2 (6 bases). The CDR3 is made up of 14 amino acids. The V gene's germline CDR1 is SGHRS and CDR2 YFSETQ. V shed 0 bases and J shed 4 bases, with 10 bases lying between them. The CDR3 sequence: CASSLGLATETQYF. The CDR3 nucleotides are TGCGCCAGCAGCTTGGGCCTAGCGACAGAGACCCAGTACTTC.

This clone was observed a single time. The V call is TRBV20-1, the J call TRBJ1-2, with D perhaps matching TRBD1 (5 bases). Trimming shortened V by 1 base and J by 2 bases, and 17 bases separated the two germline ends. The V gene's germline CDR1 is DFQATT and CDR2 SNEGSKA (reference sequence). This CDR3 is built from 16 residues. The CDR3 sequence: CSARGGVRLFNYGYTF. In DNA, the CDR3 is TGCAGTGCTAGAGGAGGGGTAAGGCTATTCAACTATGGCTACACCTTC.

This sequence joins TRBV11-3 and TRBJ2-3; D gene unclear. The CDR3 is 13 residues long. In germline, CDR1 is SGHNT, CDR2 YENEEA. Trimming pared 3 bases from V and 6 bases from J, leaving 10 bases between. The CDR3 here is CASSLIDGDTQYF. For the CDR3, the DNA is TGTGCCAGCAGCTTGATCGATGGGGATACGCAGTATTTT. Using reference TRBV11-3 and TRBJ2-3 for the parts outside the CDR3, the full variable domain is EAGVVQSPRYKIIEKKQPVAFWCNPISGHNTLYWYLQNLGQGPELLIRYENEEAVDDSQLPKDRFSAERLKGVDSTLKIQPAELGDSAVYLCASSLIDGDTQYFGPGTRLTVL.

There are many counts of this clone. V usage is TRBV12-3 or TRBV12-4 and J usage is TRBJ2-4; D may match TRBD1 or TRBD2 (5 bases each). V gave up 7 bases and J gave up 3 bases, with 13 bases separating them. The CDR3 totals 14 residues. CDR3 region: CASTEGTSKNIQYF. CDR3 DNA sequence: TGTGCCAGCACTGAGGGGACCAGCAAAAACATTCAGTACTTC.

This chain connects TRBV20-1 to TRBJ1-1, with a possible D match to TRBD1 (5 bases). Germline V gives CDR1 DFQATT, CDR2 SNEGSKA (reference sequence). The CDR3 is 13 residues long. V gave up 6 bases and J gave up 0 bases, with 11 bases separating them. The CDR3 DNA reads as TGCAGTGCGGTGGACACCTTGAACACTGAAGCTTTCTTT. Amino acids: CSAVDTLNTEAFF.

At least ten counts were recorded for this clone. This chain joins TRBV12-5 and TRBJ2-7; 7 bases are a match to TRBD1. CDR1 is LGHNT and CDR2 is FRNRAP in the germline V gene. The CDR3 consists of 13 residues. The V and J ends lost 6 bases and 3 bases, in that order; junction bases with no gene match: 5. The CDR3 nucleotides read TGTGCTAGTGGCGGGACAGCGTACTACGAGCAGTACTTC. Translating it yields CASGGTAYYEQYF.